This note documents a single T cell receptor beta chain sequence. Its target is not known. The CDR3 has 13 residues. Germline lookup yields CDR1 SGDLS and CDR2 YYNGEE. This specimen comes from a study of T cells expressing NK-cell markers. Study observations and caveats: Expanded NKG2C+ T cell clones were not confirmed as HCMV-specific.

After re-calling the 5' RACE reads, TCRdb lists one entry per CDR3 protein, DNA absent. Its table records 300,000 to 450,000 distinct CDR3 sequences. V gene TRBV9 combines with J gene TRBJ1-2; TCRdb proposes TRBD1, but this gene call is untestable without DNA. Sequencing was performed on blood T cells: a sorted CD56 or NKG2C T cell subset, CD4+ or CD8+ T cells, or bulk PBMC T cells (not recorded which). The receptor was isolated from a man aged 18-69 years in good health. The CDR3 here is CASSVGQLYGYTF.